This T cell receptor beta chain was sequenced in a study of T cell repertoires in ileal Crohn's disease. Study-wide findings and caveats: All patients with clonality above 26.8% had endoscopic recurrence. Postoperative endoscopy occurred within one year, median around 7.5 months. Clonal expansions were more frequent in active smokers than non-smokers at surgery.

The V gene's germline CDR1 is MDHEN and CDR2 SYDVKM. The CDR3 loop spans 15 amino acids. The trim removed 6 bases at V and 8 bases at J, leaving 13 bases unmatched. Per sample, around 500 nanograms of biopsy DNA were TCRB immunosequenced. The repertoire was sequenced with immunoSEQ multiplex PCR; TCRdb's copy has only in-frame clones and lacks some. The table shows 950 to 1,500 clones, with just under 85% occurring only once. Time point noted: neoterminal ileum biopsy at postoperative endoscopy, about 6 months after surgery. Worth noting for this clone: The antigen is undetermined.

The sample was ileal tissue. The sequence was collected from an adult with Crohn's disease. The V call is TRBV28, the J call TRBJ1-2; 9 bases align to TRBD1. CDR3 sequence: CASRLQGAVDWGYTF. For the CDR3, the DNA is TGTGCCAGCAGGCTACAGGGGGCTGTTGACTGGGGCTACACCTTC.